Listed below are T cell receptor beta chains from one sample, sequenced in a study of T cell repertoires in cytomegalovirus infection. In TCRdb, the reads were re-called with MiXCR into one record per CDR3 protein. The data show hundreds of thousands of distinct CDR3 sequences, with roughly a third seen just once and 2.5% to 3% held by the top ten. The sequencing input was PBMCs. The receptors derive from a human donor in good health (CMV status not recorded). Some clones in this sample may be carry-over from other donors' samples. CDR3s include the opening cysteine and the closing phenylalanine or tryptophan. Each record gives: clone size, J gene, D gene, V gene, CDR3 protein, CDR3 DNA. D genes are given only for firm matches. Expanded clones are given a class, and other clones once, few, many or no size at all.

>.|TRBJ1-2|.|TRBV7-2
CVSSRDKNDGYTF
TGTGTCAGCAGCCGGGACAAGAACGATGGCTACACCTTC
>.|TRBJ1-4|.|TRBV7-6
CASSLRREDEKLFF
TGTGCCAGCAGCTTACGGCGGGAAGATGAAAAACTGTTTTTT
>few|TRBJ1-1|.|TRBV11-2
CASSQTGSEAFF
TGTGCCAGCAGCCAGACAGGTTCTGAAGCTTTCTTT
>.|TRBJ2-3|TRBD2|TRBV29-1
CSVASIAGEGADTQYF
TGCAGCGTTGCGTCTATAGCGGGAGAGGGCGCAGATACGCAGTATTTT
>.|TRBJ2-5|.|TRBV7-2
CASSLAGEILETQYF
TGTGCCAGCAGCTTAGCGGGAGAAATTTTAGAGACCCAGTACTTC
>.|TRBJ2-1|TRBD1|TRBV28
CASSLPTGTGRGNEQFF
TGTGCCAGCAGTCTCCCCACCGGGACAGGGAGAGGCAATGAGCAGTTCTTC
>.|TRBJ2-3|TRBD1|TRBV7-9
CASSATTGGTDPQYF
TGTGCCAGCAGCGCCACGACAGGGGGCACAGATCCGCAGTATTTT
>many|TRBJ2-6|.|TRBV19
CASSIAGAGANVLTF
TGTGCCAGTAGTATAGCGGGGGCTGGGGCCAACGTCCTGACTTTC
>.|TRBJ2-7|TRBD2|TRBV28
CASSFAGTSSYEQYF
TGTGCCAGCAGTTTCGCTGGGACTAGCTCCTACGAGCAGTACTTC
>few|TRBJ2-1|.|TRBV6-6
CASSYSTDYPSEQFF
TGTGCCAGCAGTTACTCGACGGACTACCCCAGTGAGCAGTTCTTC
>few|TRBJ2-1|TRBD2|TRBV27
CASSLRLAGETAREQFF
TGTGCCAGCAGTCTTCGACTAGCGGGAGAGACTGCCCGGGAGCAGTTCTTC
>few|TRBJ2-1|TRBD2|TRBV12-3/TRBV12-4
CASSLRIRLAERQSYNEQFF
TGTGCCAGCAGTTTGAGAATCCGACTAGCGGAAAGACAATCCTACAATGAGCAGTTCTTC
>.|TRBJ1-5|.|TRBV28
CASSADQPQHF
TGTGCCAGCAGTGCGGATCAGCCCCAGCATTTT
>few|TRBJ2-7|.|TRBV28
CASSLYTGKQYF
TGTGCCAGCAGTTTATATACGGGGAAACAGTACTTC
>.|TRBJ1-1|.|TRBV11-3
CASCYNMNTEAFF
TGTGCCAGCTGCTACAATATGAACACTGAAGCTTTCTTT
>few|TRBJ2-7|.|TRBV6-5
CASSYSRASYEQYF
TGTGCCAGCAGTTACTCTCGGGCGTCCTACGAGCAGTACTTC
>.|TRBJ2-2|.|TRBV6-6
CASSSQGGPNTGELFF
TGTGCCAGCAGTTCACAGGGGGGGCCGAACACCGGGGAGCTGTTTTTT
>.|TRBJ2-2|.|TRBV7-8
CATVQGQLNTGELFF
TGTGCCACCGTACAAGGACAGCTTAACACCGGGGAGCTGTTTTTT
>.|TRBJ1-5|.|TRBV11-2
CASSSYGTGSQPQHF
TGTGCCAGCAGCTCCTACGGGACGGGTTCTCAGCCCCAGCATTTT
>.|TRBJ2-7|TRBD1|TRBV28
CASTSDRGMDEQYF
TGTGCCAGCACTTCAGACAGGGGAATGGACGAGCAGTACTTC
>.|TRBJ1-2|.|TRBV5-1
CASSLWGGLGGYTF
TGCGCCAGCTCCCTATGGGGGGGGCTGGGTGGCTACACCTTC
>.|TRBJ2-1|.|TRBV6-2/TRBV6-3
CASSYPGKASNEQFF
TGTGCCAGCAGTTACCCGGGGAAAGCCTCTAATGAGCAGTTCTTC
>once|TRBJ1-4|.|TRBV9
CASSGGRNEKLFF
TGTGCCAGCAGCGGGGGACGAAATGAAAAACTGTTTTTT
>.|TRBJ2-7|.|TRBV5-1
CASRSNYEQYF
TGCGCCAGCAGGTCGAACTACGAGCAGTACTTC
>.|TRBJ1-3|.|TRBV29-1
CSVVTTGNTIYF
TGCAGCGTTGTGACAACTGGAAACACCATATATTTT
>.|TRBJ2-7|.|TRBV24-1
CATSSNSGPTYEQYF
TGTGCCACCAGTTCAAATAGCGGACCTACCTACGAGCAGTACTTC
>few|TRBJ1-1|.|TRBV12-3/TRBV12-4
CASSLTPGAEAFF
TGTGCCAGCAGTTTAACTCCCGGGGCTGAAGCTTTCTTT
>.|TRBJ1-1|.|TRBV28
CASSSYPFTGVVTEAFF
TGTGCCAGCAGTTCTTACCCATTTACGGGGGTTGTCACTGAAGCTTTCTTT
>.|TRBJ2-3|TRBD2|TRBV19
CASRPLAGDTDTQYF
TGTGCCAGTAGGCCCCTAGCGGGAGATACAGATACGCAGTATTTT
>.|TRBJ1-5|.|TRBV27
CASRVSTGTNQPQHF
TGTGCCAGCCGAGTCTCCACAGGGACCAATCAGCCCCAGCATTTT
>many|TRBJ1-2|TRBD1|TRBV7-2
CASSFGQGLYGYTF
TGTGCCAGCAGCTTTGGACAGGGCCTCTATGGCTACACCTTC
>.|TRBJ2-1|TRBD2|TRBV28
CASSLGIAGPTINEQFF
TGTGCCAGCAGTTTGGGGATAGCGGGGCCGACTATCAATGAGCAGTTCTTC
>few|TRBJ2-5|.|TRBV29-1
CSVWASVETQYF
TGCAGCGTTTGGGCTAGCGTAGAGACCCAGTACTTC
>.|TRBJ2-7|TRBD1|TRBV20-1
CSARGRGREQYF
TGCAGTGCTAGAGGCAGGGGGCGCGAGCAGTACTTC
>.|TRBJ2-7|TRBD1|TRBV7-2
CASSLRLRTGSVHEQYF
TGTGCCAGCAGCCTACGATTGAGGACAGGGAGCGTGCACGAGCAGTACTTC
>.|TRBJ2-3|TRBD2|TRBV25-1
CASSDSGTSVNTQYF
TGTGCCAGCAGTGACTCCGGGACTAGCGTTAATACGCAGTATTTT
>few|TRBJ2-7|TRBD2|TRBV7-9
CASSEPGTSFYEQYF
TGTGCCAGCAGCGAACCCGGGACTAGCTTCTACGAGCAGTACTTC
>few|TRBJ2-5|TRBD2|TRBV19
CASSRGGRWSGETQYF
TGTGCCAGTTCCCGGGGGGGGCGCTGGAGCGGAGAGACCCAGTACTTC
>many|TRBJ1-1|TRBD1|TRBV7-6
CASSPGTVNTEAFF
TGTGCCAGCAGCCCTGGGACAGTGAACACTGAAGCTTTCTTT
>.|TRBJ2-1|.|TRBV20-1
CSARDWRSSYNEQFF
TGCAGTGCTAGAGATTGGCGAAGCTCCTACAATGAGCAGTTCTTC
>.|TRBJ1-1|TRBD1|TRBV2
CASSARDREAFF
TGTGCCAGCAGTGCCCGGGACAGGGAAGCTTTCTTT
>few|TRBJ1-6|.|TRBV7-9
CASSFRGSSYNSPLHF
TGTGCCAGCAGCTTCCGGGGGAGCTCCTATAATTCACCCCTCCACTTT